Shown below are 11 T cell receptor beta chains from a single sample sequenced in a study of regulatory T cells in long-lasting Graves disease. The time point here: persistent/refractory GD, antithyroid drugs over 5 years with positive TRAb. Extracted RNA from PBMCs served as the source of the TCR library. Arm-PCR of CDR3 regions with iRepertoire HTBI primers generated TCR beta libraries. Each CDR3 protein gets one entry after TCRdb re-called the multiplex PCR reads with MiXCR. The sample carries about 430,000 distinct CDR3 sequences, roughly 21% recorded once. The sample here was peripheral blood mononuclear cells (PBMCs), taken when the disease was refractory, from a patient treated with antithyroid drugs. The receptor set was obtained from a female donor with Graves disease.

This clonotype was seen many times. This could be a read error, since a much larger clone is one nucleotide away. V and J are TRBV2 and TRBJ2-7; 7 bases map to TRBD2. The CDR3 length is 12 residues. V lost 10 bases to trimming and J lost 6 bases; unmatched junction nucleotides: 9. Germline V gives CDR1 SNHLY, CDR2 FYNNEI. The CDR3 is CANSRDYSEQYF. For the CDR3, the DNA is TGTGCCAACAGCCGGGACTATAGCGAGCAGTACTTC. The whole variable domain, remainder taken from reference TRBV2 and TRBJ2-7, is EPEVTQTPSHQVTQMGQEVILRCVPISNHLYFYWYRQILGQKVEFLVSFYNNEISEKSEIFDDQFSVERPDGSNFTLKIRSTKLEDSAMYFCANSRDYSEQYFGPGTRLTVT.

The chain couples TRBV7-9 to TRBJ2-7; D gene uncertain. Trimming cost V 5 bases and J 0 bases, with 8 bases left between them. Per the germline V gene, CDR1 is SEHNR and CDR2 is FQNEAQ (reference sequence). CDR3 size: 13 residues. DNA of the CDR3: TGTGCCAGCAGCCTCAGGACCTCCTACGAGCAGTACTTC. Translating it yields CASSLRTSYEQYF.

This clonotype was counted a few times. The rearrangement joins TRBV20-1 to TRBJ1-1; D gene uncertain. The CDR3 runs to 13 residues. V lost 2 bases, J lost 0 bases, and 7 bases lay in between. Germline loops: CDR1 DFQATT, CDR2 SNEGSKA (reference sequence). The CDR3 sequence: CSARPSMNTEAFF. CDR3 DNA sequence: TGCAGTGCTAGACCGTCTATGAACACTGAAGCTTTCTTT.

The V gene is TRBV2, the J gene TRBJ2-1, with 14 nucleotides matching TRBD2. V gave up 5 bases and J gave up 8 bases; unmatched junction bases: 2. The length of the CDR3 is 14 residues. Germline V gives CDR1 SNHLY, CDR2 FYNNEI. The CDR3 sequence is CASSRTSGRYEQFF. The CDR3 DNA sequence: TGTGCCAGCAGTCGGACTAGCGGGAGGTATGAGCAGTTCTTC.

In its sample, this clonotype was seen many times. This chain connects TRBV6-2 or TRBV6-3 to TRBJ1-1, with D perhaps matching TRBD1 (5 bases). Trimming shortened V by 3 bases and J by 1 base, and 15 bases separated the two germline ends. The CDR3 is made up of 16 amino acids. Germline CDR1 reads MNHEY; CDR2 reads SVGEGT. This chain's CDR3 is CASSYGGGVRNTEAFF. The CDR3 bases are TGTGCCAGCAGTTATGGGGGAGGGGTTAGGAACACTGAAGCTTTCTTT.

This clonotype was seen repeatedly, ten times or more. The chain joins TRBV12-3 or TRBV12-4 to TRBJ1-1; no definite D call. With 6 bases removed from V and 1 base from J, the gap between germline ends came to 9 bases. CDR3 length equals 13 residues. As DNA, the CDR3 is TGTGCCAGCAGAACGGGCACGAACACTGAAGCTTTCTTT. Protein: CASRTGTNTEAFF.

This chain links TRBV20-1 with TRBJ2-1; 11 nucleotides match TRBD2. J gave up 8 bases and V 5 bases, and 14 bases lay outside the gene matches. This CDR3 contains 16 residues. Germline V gives CDR1 DFQATT, CDR2 SNEGSKA (reference sequence). In DNA, the CDR3 is TGCAGTGCTGTGGGACGACTAGCGGGAATTCGGGATGAGCAGTTCTTC. This encodes CSAVGRLAGIRDEQFF.

The V call is TRBV5-1, the J call TRBJ1-2; 7 nucleotides match TRBD1. V lost 2 bases, J lost 3 bases, and 4 bases stayed unmatched. This CDR3 spans 14 amino acids. Germline V gene data show CDR1 as SGHRS and CDR2 as YFSETQ. CDR3 residues: CASSFSGQDYGYTF. DNA for the CDR3: TGCGCCAGCAGCTTTAGCGGACAGGACTATGGCTACACCTTC. Based on the CDR3 plus reference TRBV5-1 and TRBJ1-2, the full variable domain is KAGVTQTPRYLIKTRGQQVTLSCSPISGHRSVSWYQQTPGQGLQFLFEYFSETQRNKGNFPGRFSGRQFSNSRSEMNVSTLELGDSALYLCASSFSGQDYGYTFGSGTRLTVV.

The sample holds many counts of this clonotype. V is TRBV29-1 and J is TRBJ1-1; 8 positions match TRBD1. This CDR3 has 13 amino acids. The J segment lost 3 bases and the V segment lost 4 bases, leaving 4 bases of the junction unmatched. Germline CDR1 is SQVTM and CDR2 is ANQGSEA. Here the CDR3 DNA reads TGCAGCGTTGGGACAGGGACGCACACTGAAGCTTTCTTT. This codes for CSVGTGTHTEAFF. The full variable domain, with the rest looked up from reference TRBV29-1 and TRBJ1-1, is SAVISQKPSRDICQRGTSLTIQCQVDSQVTMMFWYRQQPGQSLTLIATANQGSEATYESGFVIDKFPISRPNLTFSTLTVSNMSPEDSSIYLCSVGTGTHTEAFFGQGTRLTVV.

This clonotype was detected ten times or more. The gene calls are TRBV11-2 and TRBJ1-2; D might be TRBD1 (5 bases). Germline assignment: CDR1 SGHAT and CDR2 FQNNGV. V dropped 0 bases and J dropped 6 bases, with 14 bases sitting between them. This CDR3 spans 15 amino acids. In DNA form, the CDR3 reads TGTGCCAGCAGCTTAGATGGGGCCGGGTCTAATGGCTACACCTTC. This encodes CASSLDGAGSNGYTF.

This clonotype was seen ten or more times. The CDR3 reads CASSLGHMRRVTDTQYF. As DNA, the CDR3 is TGTGCCAGCAGTTTAGGGCACATGAGACGCGTCACAGATACGCAGTATTTT. The chain combines TRBV27 with TRBJ2-3; D gene uncertain. V dropped 2 bases and J dropped 2 bases, with 17 bases sitting between them. This CDR3 comprises 17 residues. The germline gives CDR1 MNHEY, CDR2 SMNVEV (reference sequence).